Presented here are 12 T cell receptor beta chains from one specimen sequenced in a study of shared clonotypes between healthy human individuals. Assay: immunoSEQ multiplex PCR; the TCRdb copy retains only in-frame clones and omits some. Of fewer than 650,000 clones listed, about 82% were seen once; the top ten hold 10% to 15%. Sequencing was carried out using PBMCs. Receptor source: a middle-aged woman in good health. Some clones in this sample may be carry-over from other donors' samples.

The chain recombines TRBV28 with TRBJ1-6; 7 nucleotides line up with TRBD1. Looked up from germline, CDR1 is MDHEN and CDR2 is SYDVKM. CDR3 size: 15 residues. V shed 3 bases and J 7 bases; nucleotides not matched to a gene: 6. In DNA form, the CDR3 reads TGTGCCAGCAGTTTTAGACAGGGTCTAAATTCACCCCTCCACTTT. This sequence encodes CASSFRQGLNSPLHF.

This rearrangement joins TRBV9 to TRBJ2-1; TRBD2 matches 11 bases. This CDR3 comprises 16 residues. V shed 3 bases and J 3 bases; nucleotides not matched to a gene: 5. Germline V gene data show CDR1 as SGDLS and CDR2 as YYNGEE. CDR3 nucleotide sequence: TGTGCCAGCAGCGCCGGGGGACTAGCGGTCTACAATGAGCAGTTCTTC. Protein product: CASSAGGLAVYNEQFF. Based on the CDR3 plus reference TRBV9 and TRBJ2-1, the full variable domain is DSGVTQTPKHLITATGQRVTLRCSPRSGDLSVYWYQQSLDQGLQFLIQYYNGEERAKGNILERFSAQQFPDLHSELNLSSLELGDSALYFCASSAGGLAVYNEQFFGPGTRLTVL.

As for this clone: A much larger clonotype is one base distant, so this may be a read error. This chain uses TRBV11-2 with TRBJ2-2; D call uncertain. V was clipped by 3 bases and J by 1 base, with 0 bases between them. The CDR3 extends over 12 amino acids. CDR1 and CDR2 (germline): SGHAT, FQNNGV. CDR3 in DNA: TGTGCCAGCAGCTTGAACACCGGGGAGCTGTTTTTT. Encoded protein: CASSLNTGELFF.

This chain joins TRBV5-4 and TRBJ2-7, with 8 bases fitting TRBD2. The CDR3 is made up of 15 amino acids. Losses at the gene ends were 0 bases for V and 5 bases for J; bases not matched to a gene: 7. Per germline, CDR1 SGHNT and CDR2 YYREEE (reference sequence). The CDR3 DNA sequence: TGTGCCAGCAGCTTGGTGGCGGGAGGAACAAACGAGCAGTACTTC. Its translation: CASSLVAGGTNEQYF.

With regard to this clone: Other DNA sequences in the sample encode the same CDR3. The chain combines TRBV11-2 with TRBJ2-1; unclear D gene. V shed 1 base and J shed 4 bases, with 2 bases lying between them. CDR1 SGHAT and CDR2 FQNNGV come from the germline V gene. There are 12 residues in the CDR3. CDR3: CASSLGYNEQFF. The CDR3, as DNA: TGTGCCAGCAGCTTAGGTTACAATGAGCAGTTCTTC.

The rearrangement uses TRBV5-1 and TRBJ2-2, with D uncertain. CDR3 size: 14 residues. Germline lookup yields CDR1 SGHRS and CDR2 YFSETQ. The V and J ends lost 4 bases and 1 base respectively, with 8 bases between them. CDR3 in amino acids: CASSRGVNTGELFF. The CDR3 DNA reads as TGCGCCAGCAGCCGTGGGGTGAACACCGGGGAGCTGTTTTTT.

For the CDR3, the DNA is TGTGCCAGCAGCTTAGCGTACAGAGTAAACACTGAAGCTTTCTTT. Protein sequence: CASSLAYRVNTEAFF. This sequence joins TRBV7-2 and TRBJ1-1; D gene ambiguous. V lost 0 bases to trimming and J lost 2 bases, with 10 bases between them. CDR1 SGHTA and CDR2 FQGNSA come from the germline V gene. The CDR3 consists of 15 residues.

The chain couples TRBV6-6 to TRBJ1-2, with a weak D call TRBD1 (5 bases). This CDR3 region has 12 residues. Trimming left V 10 bases short and J 7 bases short, with 16 bases between. Germline CDR1 reads MNHNY; CDR2 reads SVGAGI (reference sequence). The CDR3, as DNA: TGTGCCACCGACCAGGGAGGTGTTGGCTACACCTTC. It translates to CATDQGGVGYTF.

The chain carries TRBV5-1 and TRBJ1-4; tentatively, D is TRBD1 (6 bases). CDR1 is SGHRS and CDR2 is YFSETQ in the germline V gene. Between the trimmed V and J ends, which lost 0 bases and 4 bases, there was a span of 13 bases. The CDR3 runs 16 residues. The CDR3, as DNA: TGCGCCAGCAGCTTGGCCAGGGGTGGGGGTAATGAAAAACTGTTTTTT. Translation: CASSLARGGGNEKLFF.

The chain links TRBV25-1 to TRBJ2-2; perhaps TRBD2 as D (6 bases). The germline CDR1 and CDR2 sequences are MGHDK and SYGVNS. The CDR3 totals 15 residues. With 2 bases removed from V and 4 bases from J, the gap between germline ends came to 11 bases. This chain's CDR3 is CASSERLASTGELFF. The CDR3 DNA is TGTGCCAGCAGTGAAAGGCTAGCGAGCACCGGGGAGCTGTTTTTT.

This rearrangement joins TRBV7-2 to TRBJ2-7; 9 bases map to TRBD2. The CDR3 has 17 residues. CDR1 and CDR2 from the germline V gene are SGHTA and FQGNSA. Trimming took 0 bases from V and 7 from J; bases not matched to a gene: 13. CDR3 protein: CASSLAAGGPLGNEQYF. The CDR3 nucleotides are TGTGCCAGCAGCTTAGCCGCGGGAGGGCCCCTCGGCAATGAGCAGTACTTC.

This chain links TRBV5-4 with TRBJ2-2, with D unresolved. V was clipped by 0 bases and J by 6 bases, with 12 bases between them. The CDR3 runs 15 residues. Germline V lookup: CDR1 SGHNT, CDR2 YYREEE (reference sequence). Here the CDR3 DNA reads TGTGCCAGCAGCTTGGATCCAACTGGGCCCGGGGAGCTGTTTTTT. It encodes CASSLDPTGPGELFF.